The TCR beta chain described here comes from a study of blood T cells in healthy people across ages. General observations from the study: Per million T cells, TCR beta diversity dropped roughly linearly as age increased.

Total RNA, at least 5.5 micrograms per sample, was extracted from PBMCs. About this clonotype: What it recognizes is unknown.

Trimming removed 1 base at V and 2 bases at J, with 18 bases between. Germline-derived CDR1 and CDR2 are MNHNY and SVGAGI (reference sequence). The CDR3 consists of 17 residues. Sample-barcoded 5' priming and a J-beta primer mix drove a second PCR of roughly 6 to 12 cycles. TCRdb recomputed calls from the 5' RACE reads with MiXCR, one row per CDR3 protein. This sample has roughly 1.6 million distinct CDR3 sequences; almost 35% occur once, and the top ten carry about 11%. This TCR was sampled from a woman in her 30s in good health. V gene TRBV6-6 combines with J gene TRBJ2-7, with a possible D match to TRBD1 (6 bases). The sample was blood. The CDR3 DNA reads TGTGCCAGCAGTTACTGGGCAACAGGGATGGAGGCCTACGAGCAGTACTTC. Translating it yields CASSYWATGMEAYEQYF.